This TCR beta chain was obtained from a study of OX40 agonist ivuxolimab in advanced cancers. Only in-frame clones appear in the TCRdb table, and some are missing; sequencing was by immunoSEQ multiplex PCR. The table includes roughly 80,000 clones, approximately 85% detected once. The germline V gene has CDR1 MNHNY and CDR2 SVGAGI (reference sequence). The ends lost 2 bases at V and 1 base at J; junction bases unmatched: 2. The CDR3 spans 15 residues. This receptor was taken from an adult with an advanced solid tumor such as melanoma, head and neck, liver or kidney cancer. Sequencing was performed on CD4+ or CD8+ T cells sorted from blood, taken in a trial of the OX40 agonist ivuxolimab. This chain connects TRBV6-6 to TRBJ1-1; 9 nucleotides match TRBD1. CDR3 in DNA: TGTGCCAGCAGTTACGCGGACAGGGGGAACACTGAAGCTTTCTTT. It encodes CASSYADRGNTEAFF.